This T cell receptor beta chain emerged from a study of blood T cell repertoires in COVID-19. As for the study in general: There were acute and convalescent COVID-19 samples, and they came from the United States, Italy and Spain. Sources were T cells, B-cell-depleted T cells, or PBMCs; the material itself was cDNA or gDNA.

CDR3 size: 15 residues. Germline-derived CDR1 and CDR2 are MNHEY and SMNVEV (reference sequence). Deletions cut 5 bases from V and 6 bases from J, with 14 bases between. In the authors' workflow: Nucleated cell counts were estimated from reference gene primer amplification. Produced via immunoSEQ multiplex PCR; TCRdb's table is partial and in-frame only. That table furnishes V, J and clone size, whereas the DNA furnished D and trimming. Of some 200,000 clones listed, approximately 90% are singletons. Material for sequencing was peripheral blood. The chain is built from TRBV27 and TRBJ1-6; TRBD1 is a possible D gene (6 bases). The clonotype comes from a woman older than 75 in a cohort sampled during active or convalescent COVID-19. CDR3 residues: CASSKWTAPNSPLHF. The DNA for the CDR3 is TGTGCCAGCAGTAAATGGACAGCTCCTAATTCACCCCTCCACTTT.